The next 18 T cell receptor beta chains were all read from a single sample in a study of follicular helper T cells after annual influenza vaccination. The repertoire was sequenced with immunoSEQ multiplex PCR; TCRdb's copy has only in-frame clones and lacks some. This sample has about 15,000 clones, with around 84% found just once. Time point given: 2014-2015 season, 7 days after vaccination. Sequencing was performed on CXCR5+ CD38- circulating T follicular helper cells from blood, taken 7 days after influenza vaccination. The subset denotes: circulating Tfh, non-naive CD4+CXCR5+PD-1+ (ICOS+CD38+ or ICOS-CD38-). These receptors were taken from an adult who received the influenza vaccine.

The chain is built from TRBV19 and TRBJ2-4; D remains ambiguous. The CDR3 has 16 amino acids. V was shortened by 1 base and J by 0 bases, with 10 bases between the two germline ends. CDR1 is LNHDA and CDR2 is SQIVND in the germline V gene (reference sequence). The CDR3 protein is CASSIGGRVAKNIQYF. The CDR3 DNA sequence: TGTGCCAGTAGTATAGGAGGCCGGGTAGCCAAAAACATTCAGTACTTC.

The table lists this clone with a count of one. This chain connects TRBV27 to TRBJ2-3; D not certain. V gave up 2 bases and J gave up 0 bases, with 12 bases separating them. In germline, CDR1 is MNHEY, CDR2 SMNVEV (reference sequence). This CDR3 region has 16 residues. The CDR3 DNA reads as TGTGCCAGCAGTTTAGGTATTAGCAGTAGCACAGATACGCAGTATTTT. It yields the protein CASSLGISSSTDTQYF.

The CDR3 DNA is TGTGCCAGCAGGATACAGGGGGCCAATTCACCCCTCCACTTT. It codes for CASRIQGANSPLHF. The chain couples TRBV5-4 to TRBJ1-6, with TRBD1 matching 9 bases. With V trimmed by 5 bases and J by 7 bases, 4 bases remained unmatched. The CDR3 contains 14 residues. CDR1 is SGHNT and CDR2 is YYREEE in the germline V gene (reference sequence).

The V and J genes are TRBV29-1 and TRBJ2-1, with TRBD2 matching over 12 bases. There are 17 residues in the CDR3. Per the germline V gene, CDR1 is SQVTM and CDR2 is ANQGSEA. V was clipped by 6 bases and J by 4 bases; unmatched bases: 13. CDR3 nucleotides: TGCAGCGTCGCCGGGACTAGCGGGCAGCCGACTTACAATGAGCAGTTCTTC. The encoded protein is CSVAGTSGQPTYNEQFF.

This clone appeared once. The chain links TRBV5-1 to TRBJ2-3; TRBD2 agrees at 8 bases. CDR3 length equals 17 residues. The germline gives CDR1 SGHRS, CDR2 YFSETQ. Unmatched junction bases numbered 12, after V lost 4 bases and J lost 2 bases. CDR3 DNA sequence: TGCGCCAGCAGCAGATACTATAGCGGGGAGACCACAGATACGCAGTATTTT. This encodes CASSRYYSGETTDTQYF.

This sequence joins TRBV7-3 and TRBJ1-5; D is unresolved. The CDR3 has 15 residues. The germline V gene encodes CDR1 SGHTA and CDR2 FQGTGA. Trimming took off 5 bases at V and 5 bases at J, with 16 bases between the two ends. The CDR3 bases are TGTGCCAGCAGCCCGCGCCTTCCGAGTCATCAGCCCCAGCATTTT. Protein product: CASSPRLPSHQPQHF.

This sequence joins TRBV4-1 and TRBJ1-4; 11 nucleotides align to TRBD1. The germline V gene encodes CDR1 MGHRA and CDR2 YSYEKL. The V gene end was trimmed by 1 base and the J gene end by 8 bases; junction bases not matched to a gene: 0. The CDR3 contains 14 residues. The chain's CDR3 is CASSQGTGGEKLFF. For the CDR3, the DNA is TGCGCCAGCAGCCAAGGGACAGGGGGCGAAAAACTGTTTTTT.

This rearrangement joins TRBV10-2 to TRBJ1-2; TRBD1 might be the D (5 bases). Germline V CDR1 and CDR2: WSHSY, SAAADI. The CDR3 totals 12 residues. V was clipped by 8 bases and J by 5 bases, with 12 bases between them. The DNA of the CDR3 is TGCGCCAGCGGCCAGGGAGGGTATGGCTACACCTTC. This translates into CASGQGGYGYTF.

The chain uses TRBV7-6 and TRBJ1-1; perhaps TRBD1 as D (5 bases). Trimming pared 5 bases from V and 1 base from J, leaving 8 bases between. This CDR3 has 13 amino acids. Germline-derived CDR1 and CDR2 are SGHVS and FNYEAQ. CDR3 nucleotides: TGTGCCAGCAGCCTTGACAGGAACACTGAAGCTTTCTTT. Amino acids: CASSLDRNTEAFF.

DNA of the CDR3: TGTGCCACCTCCGGGACTAGCGGGTTGCTAGATACGCAGTATTTT. This gives the protein CATSGTSGLLDTQYF. This chain connects TRBV19 to TRBJ2-3; 12 bases line up with TRBD2. The CDR3 covers 15 residues. The V segment lost 10 bases and the J segment 5 bases; nucleotides outside the gene matches: 10. Germline loops: CDR1 LNHDA, CDR2 SQIVND (reference sequence).

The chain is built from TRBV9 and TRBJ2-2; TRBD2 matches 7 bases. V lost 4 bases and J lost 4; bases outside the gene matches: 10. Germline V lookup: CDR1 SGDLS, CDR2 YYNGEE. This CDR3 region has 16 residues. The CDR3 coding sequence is TGTGCCAGCAGCCCTGGGGCGGGAGAAACCACCGGGGAGCTGTTTTTT. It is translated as CASSPGAGETTGELFF. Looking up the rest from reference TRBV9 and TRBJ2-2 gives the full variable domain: DSGVTQTPKHLITATGQRVTLRCSPRSGDLSVYWYQQSLDQGLQFLIQYYNGEERAKGNILERFSAQQFPDLHSELNLSSLELGDSALYFCASSPGAGETTGELFFGEGSRLTVL.

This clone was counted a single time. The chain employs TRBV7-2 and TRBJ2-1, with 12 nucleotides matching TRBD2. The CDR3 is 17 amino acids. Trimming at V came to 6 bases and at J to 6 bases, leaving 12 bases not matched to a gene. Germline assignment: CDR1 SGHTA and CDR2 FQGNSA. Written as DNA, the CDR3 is TGTGCCAGCAGTCTTCCTCCTAGCGGGAGGGGTGGCAATGAGCAGTTCTTC. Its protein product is CASSLPPSGRGGNEQFF. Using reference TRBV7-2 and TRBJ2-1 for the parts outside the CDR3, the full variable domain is GAGVSQSPSNKVTEKGKDVELRCDPISGHTALYWYRQSLGQGLEFLIYFQGNSAPDKSGLPSDRFSAERTGGSVSTLTIQRTQQEDSAVYLCASSLPPSGRGGNEQFFGPGTRLTVL.

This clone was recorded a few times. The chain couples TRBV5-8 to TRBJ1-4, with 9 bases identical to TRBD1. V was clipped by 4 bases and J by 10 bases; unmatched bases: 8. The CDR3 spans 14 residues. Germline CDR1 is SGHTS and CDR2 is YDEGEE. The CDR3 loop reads CASSPTGGRGKLFF. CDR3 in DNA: TGTGCCAGCAGCCCGACAGGGGGGAGAGGAAAACTGTTTTTT.

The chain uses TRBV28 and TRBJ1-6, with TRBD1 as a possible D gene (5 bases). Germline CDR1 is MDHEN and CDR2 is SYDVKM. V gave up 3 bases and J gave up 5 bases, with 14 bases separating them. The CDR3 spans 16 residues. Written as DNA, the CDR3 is TGTGCCAGCAGTTTGAACGGGAGGGGAAATAATTCACCCCTCCACTTT. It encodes CASSLNGRGNNSPLHF. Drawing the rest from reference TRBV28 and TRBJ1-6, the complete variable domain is DVKVTQSSRYLVKRTGEKVFLECVQDMDHENMFWYRQDPGLGLRLIYFSYDVKMKEKGDIPEGYSVSREKKERFSLILESASTNQTSMYLCASSLNGRGNNSPLHFGNGTRLTVT.

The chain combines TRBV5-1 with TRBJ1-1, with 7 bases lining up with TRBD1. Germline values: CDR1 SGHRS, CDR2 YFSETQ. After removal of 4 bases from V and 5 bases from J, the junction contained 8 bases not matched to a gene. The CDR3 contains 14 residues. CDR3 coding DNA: TGCGCCAGCAGCGGAGACAGGGTGAGGACTGAAGCTTTCTTT. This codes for CASSGDRVRTEAFF. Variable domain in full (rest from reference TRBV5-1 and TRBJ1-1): KAGVTQTPRYLIKTRGQQVTLSCSPISGHRSVSWYQQTPGQGLQFLFEYFSETQRNKGNFPGRFSGRQFSNSRSEMNVSTLELGDSALYLCASSGDRVRTEAFFGQGTRLTVV.

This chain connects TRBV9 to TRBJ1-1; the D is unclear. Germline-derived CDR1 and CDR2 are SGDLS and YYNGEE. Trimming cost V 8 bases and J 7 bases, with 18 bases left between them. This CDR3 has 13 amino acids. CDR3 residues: CARGGGQSGEAFF. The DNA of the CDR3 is TGTGCCAGGGGAGGAGGGCAGAGTGGTGAAGCTTTCTTT.

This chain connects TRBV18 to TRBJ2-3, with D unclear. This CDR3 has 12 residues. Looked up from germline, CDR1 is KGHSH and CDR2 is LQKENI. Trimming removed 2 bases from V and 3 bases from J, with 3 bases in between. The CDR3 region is CASSPVTDTQYF. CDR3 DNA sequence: TGTGCCAGCTCACCAGTAACAGATACGCAGTATTTT. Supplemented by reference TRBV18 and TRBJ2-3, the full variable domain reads NAGVMQNPRHLVRRRGQEARLRCSPMKGHSHVYWYRQLPEEGLKFMVYLQKENIIDESGMPKERFSAEFPKEGPSILRIQQVVRGDSAAYFCASSPVTDTQYFGPGTRLTVL.

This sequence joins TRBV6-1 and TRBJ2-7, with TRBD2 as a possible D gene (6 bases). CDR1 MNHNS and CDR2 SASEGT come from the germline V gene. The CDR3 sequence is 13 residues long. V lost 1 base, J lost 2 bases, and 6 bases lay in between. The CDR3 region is CASSEGGAYEQYF. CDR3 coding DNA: TGTGCCAGCAGTGAAGGGGGGGCCTACGAGCAGTACTTC.